Here is one T cell receptor (beta chain) with its context. Its binding antigen is unknown. No much larger clonotype is one base removed from it; base qualities were not supplied. Each collaborating institution followed its own protocols to collect whole blood in K2EDTA tubes. For TCRbeta analysis, collaborators shipped samples as frozen whole blood, isolated PBMCs, or DNA extracted from either of those sample types. The record originates from a study of blood T cell repertoires in COVID-19 (dated by TCRdb to 2020 to 2022). In terms of the full investigation: The collaborator samples originated in the United States, Italy and Spain and spanned the acute and convalescent phases of COVID-19. The material from the prospective study consisted of cDNA or gDNA derived from T cells, B-cell-depleted T cells, or PBMCs. Where available, HLA class I and class II types were obtained from metadata supplied by the sample provider rather than from assay-based typing. The repertoires were made available in a free public database intended to serve as a resource for research on the immune response to SARS-CoV-2. The dataset comprised deeply sampled blood TCRbeta repertoires from subjects exposed to, actively infected with, or recovered from COVID-19. Samples came from the ongoing ImmuneRACE study (first 160 participants) plus 1,254 subjects from 6 global collaborators. A de-identified subject ID, COVID-19 status, age in years and sex were almost always included in the sample metadata.

Results and caveats for the whole study, not just this receptor: The amount of clinical and demographic metadata varied by source and participant and was provided uncurated.

TCRbeta CDR3 regions were amplified from genomic DNA by means of the immunoSEQ Assay, a bias-controlled multiplex PCR. In the authors' own workflow: The number of nucleated cells in each sample was estimated by amplification of reference gene primers within the assay. To quantify the absolute abundance of each unique TCRbeta CDR3 rearrangement, sequence reads were collapsed and filtered. Productive Simpson clonality was computed per sample as the square root of Simpson's diversity index over productive rearrangements. Held by TCRdb, this immuneACCESS table contains in-frame sequences only and omits some clones. Under half of the omission traces to an unresolved V gene where checked; the cause of the rest is unknown. V, J and clone size reflect that table, while D and trimming were determined from the DNA. For this sample there are about 200,000 clones; roughly 86% appear just once. The biggest ten clones account for 3% to 3.5% of the sample.

Including the terminal cysteine and phenylalanine, the CDR3 comprises 16 residues. The entry retains the CDR3 DNA only, 48 bases that are in frame from base 1. The germline ends are 17 bases apart after V is trimmed by 8 bases and J by 1 base. CDR1 and CDR2 are read off the germline V gene as SNHLY and FYNNEI. Recombination connected TRBV2 to TRBJ1-4, with a tentative D gene TRBD1 over 6 matching bases. The sequence came from a man aged 55 to 69 with acute or convalescent COVID-19. The sequenced sample consisted of peripheral blood. This receptor has the CDR3 CASRRTETGTNEKLFF. The sequenced DNA: TGTGCCAGCCGGCGGACAGAAACGGGAACTAATGAAAAACTGTTTTTT.